Listed here are 9 T cell receptor beta chains from one sample, sequenced in a study of early T cells in non-severe SARS-CoV-2 infection. TCRdb processed the 5' RACE reads anew with MiXCR; each CDR3 protein has one entry. The data show approximately 77,000 distinct CDR3 sequences, with roughly 4.7% seen just once and approximately 7.4% held by the top ten. This sample comprised whole blood, obtained at baseline. Receptor source: an adult who was a healthcare worker with PCR-confirmed SARS-CoV-2 infection or an uninfected control (not recorded which).

This chain links TRBV15 with TRBJ2-1; 9 bases match TRBD2. Trimming removed 3 bases from V and 9 bases from J; junction bases left unmatched: 9. Germline loops: CDR1 LNHNV, CDR2 YYDKDF (reference sequence). CDR3 length: 15 amino acids. The DNA for the CDR3 is TGTGCCACCAGCAGGATAGCGGGAGTGCATGTTGAGCAGTTCTTC. This sequence encodes CATSRIAGVHVEQFF.

By its share, this clonotype is medium-sized. CDR3 DNA: TGTGCCAGCAGTTTAGCTTACTGGTATGGCTACACCTTC. Amino acid sequence: CASSLAYWYGYTF. The chain joins TRBV27 to TRBJ1-2; D gene ambiguous. V lost 2 bases and J lost 5, with 9 bases in between. The CDR3 consists of 13 residues. Per the germline V gene, CDR1 is MNHEY and CDR2 is SMNVEV (reference sequence).

This clonotype has just a few counts. J is TRBJ2-2 and V is TRBV12-3 or TRBV12-4, with TRBD2 matching over 7 bases. The V and J ends lost 7 bases and 1 base, in that order; junction bases with no gene match: 9. This CDR3 spans 16 amino acids. As DNA, the CDR3 is TGTGCCAGCAACCCTCTCCTAGCGGTGAACACCGGGGAGCTGTTTTTT. It translates to CASNPLLAVNTGELFF.

This clonotype was seen repeatedly, ten times or more. The chain is built from TRBV6-2 or TRBV6-3 and TRBJ1-1, with D perhaps TRBD1 (5 bases). The germline gives CDR1 MNHEY, CDR2 SVGEGT. Trimming stripped 11 bases from V and 0 bases from J, with 10 bases between. The CDR3 sequence is 12 residues long. This chain's CDR3 is CAGGGMNTEAFF. The CDR3 DNA reads TGTGCCGGTGGGGGTATGAACACTGAAGCTTTCTTT.

This clonotype occurred a few times. The J gene is TRBJ2-1, the V gene TRBV28; D call uncertain. The CDR3 has 11 amino acids. V was shortened by 6 bases and J by 6 bases, with 6 bases between the two germline ends. Germline loops: CDR1 MDHEN, CDR2 SYDVKM. The CDR3 DNA follows: TGTGCCAGCAGAGACGTCAATGAGCAGTTCTTC. Translating gives CASRDVNEQFF.

This clonotype was seen a few times. V usage is TRBV10-2 and J usage is TRBJ1-1; a possible D gene is TRBD1 (5 bases). V was trimmed by 4 bases and J by 5 bases, leaving 14 bases between them. CDR3 size: 14 residues. Germline V lookup: CDR1 WSHSY, CDR2 SAAADI. The CDR3 loop reads CASSGGGGRTEAFF. CDR3 DNA sequence: TGCGCCAGCAGTGGGGGCGGGGGGAGGACTGAAGCTTTCTTT.

The rearrangement links TRBV12-3 or TRBV12-4 to TRBJ2-7; 12 bases are a match to TRBD2. The CDR3 sequence is 15 residues long. V shed 5 bases, J shed 5 bases, and the junction held 7 bases outside the gene matches. The CDR3 bases are TGTGCCAGCAGTCCACGGACTAGCGGGACGAACGAGCAGTACTTC. As protein: CASSPRTSGTNEQYF.

V is TRBV3-1 and J is TRBJ2-1; 9 nucleotides line up with TRBD2. In germline, CDR1 is LGHDT, CDR2 YNNKEL (reference sequence). The CDR3 totals 16 residues. V was pared by 7 bases and J by 4 bases, with 11 bases of the junction left unmatched. CDR3 amino acids: CASNSRIAGGYNEQFF. CDR3 nucleotides: TGTGCCAGCAATTCGAGAATCGCGGGAGGGTACAATGAGCAGTTCTTC.

This chain links TRBV14 with TRBJ2-7; tentatively, D is TRBD1 (6 bases). The V end was cut by 1 base, the J end by 3 bases, with 13 bases between. Germline lookup yields CDR1 SGHDN and CDR2 FVKESK. The CDR3 consists of 15 residues. The CDR3 region is CASSQAGVQFYEQYF. The CDR3 nucleotides are TGTGCCAGCAGCCAAGCAGGGGTCCAGTTCTACGAGCAGTACTTC.